This T cell receptor (beta chain) is drawn from a study of blood T cell repertoires in COVID-19. Background on the study: Sites in the United States, Italy and Spain provided acute and convalescent COVID-19 samples.

This clone has a single count. As originally analysed: Amplification of reference gene primers was used by the study to estimate nucleated cell counts. The method was immunoSEQ multiplex PCR; TCRdb's version includes in-frame clones alone and lacks a portion of them. Clone size and the V and J calls come from that table; the DNA yielded D and trimming. The sample shows about 14,000 clones, roughly 72% of them seen only once. Germline V CDR1 and CDR2: KGHDR, SFDVKD. This CDR3 region has 17 residues. Trimming cost V 3 bases and J 4 bases; bases outside gene matches: 6. The clonotype originates from a man aged 65 to 85 with acute or convalescent COVID-19. The sample comprised peripheral blood. The rearrangement joins TRBV24-1 to TRBJ2-3, with 13 bases fitting TRBD2. The CDR3 protein is CATSDPFGLAGADTQYF. CDR3 DNA sequence: TGTGCCACCAGTGATCCATTTGGACTAGCGGGGGCAGATACGCAGTATTTT.